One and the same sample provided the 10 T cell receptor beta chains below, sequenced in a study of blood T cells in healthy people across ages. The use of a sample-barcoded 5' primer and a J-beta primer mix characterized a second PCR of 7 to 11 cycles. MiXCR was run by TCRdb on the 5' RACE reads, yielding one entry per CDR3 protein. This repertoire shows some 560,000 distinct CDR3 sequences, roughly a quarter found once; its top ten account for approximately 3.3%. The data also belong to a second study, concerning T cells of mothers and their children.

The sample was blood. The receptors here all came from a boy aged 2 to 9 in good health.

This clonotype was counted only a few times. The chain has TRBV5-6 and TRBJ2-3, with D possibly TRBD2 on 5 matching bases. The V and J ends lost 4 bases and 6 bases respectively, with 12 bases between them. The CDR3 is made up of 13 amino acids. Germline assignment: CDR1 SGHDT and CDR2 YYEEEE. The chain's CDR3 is CASSPGSEDTQYF. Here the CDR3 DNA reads TGTGCCAGCAGCCCGGGATCCGAGGATACGCAGTATTTT.

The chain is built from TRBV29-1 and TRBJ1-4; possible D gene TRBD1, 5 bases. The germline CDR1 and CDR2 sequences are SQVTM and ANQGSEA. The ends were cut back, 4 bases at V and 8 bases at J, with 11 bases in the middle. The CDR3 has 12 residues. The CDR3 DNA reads TGCAGCGTTGCAGGGCTGGGGGAAAAACTGTTTTTT. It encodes CSVAGLGEKLFF.

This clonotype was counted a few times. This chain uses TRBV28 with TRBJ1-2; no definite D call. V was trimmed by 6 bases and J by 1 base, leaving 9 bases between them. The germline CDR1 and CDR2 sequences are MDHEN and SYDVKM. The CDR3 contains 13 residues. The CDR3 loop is CASSSSNNYGYTF. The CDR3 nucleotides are TGTGCCAGCAGCTCTTCTAATAACTATGGCTACACCTTC.

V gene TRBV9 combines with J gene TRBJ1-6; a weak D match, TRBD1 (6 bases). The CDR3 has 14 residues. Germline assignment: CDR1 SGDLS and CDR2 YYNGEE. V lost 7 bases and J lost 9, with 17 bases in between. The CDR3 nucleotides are TGTGCCAGCTCGGGGGGCGATATGGTTTCACCCCTCCACTTT. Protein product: CASSGGDMVSPLHF. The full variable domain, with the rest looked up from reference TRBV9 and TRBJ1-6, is DSGVTQTPKHLITATGQRVTLRCSPRSGDLSVYWYQQSLDQGLQFLIQYYNGEERAKGNILERFSAQQFPDLHSELNLSSLELGDSALYFCASSGGDMVSPLHFGNGTRLTVT.

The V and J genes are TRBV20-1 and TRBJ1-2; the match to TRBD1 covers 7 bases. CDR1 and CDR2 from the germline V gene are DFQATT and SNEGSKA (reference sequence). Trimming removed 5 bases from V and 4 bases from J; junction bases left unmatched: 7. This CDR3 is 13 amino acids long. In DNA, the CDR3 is TGCAGTGCTCCTGACAGGGAAAGCTATGGCTACACCTTC. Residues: CSAPDRESYGYTF.

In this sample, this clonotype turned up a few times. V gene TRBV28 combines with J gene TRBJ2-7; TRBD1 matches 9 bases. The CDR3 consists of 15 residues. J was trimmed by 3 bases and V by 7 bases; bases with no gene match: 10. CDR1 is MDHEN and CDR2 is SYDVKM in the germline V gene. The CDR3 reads CASNGQGTLHYEQYF. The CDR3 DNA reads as TGTGCCAGCAATGGACAGGGGACTCTACACTACGAGCAGTACTTC.

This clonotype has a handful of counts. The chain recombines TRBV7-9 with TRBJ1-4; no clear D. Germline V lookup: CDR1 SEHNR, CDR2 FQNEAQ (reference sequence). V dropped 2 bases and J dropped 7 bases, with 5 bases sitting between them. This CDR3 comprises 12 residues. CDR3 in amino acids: CASSLNLEKLFF. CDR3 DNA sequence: TGTGCCAGCAGCTTAAACCTTGAAAAACTGTTTTTT.

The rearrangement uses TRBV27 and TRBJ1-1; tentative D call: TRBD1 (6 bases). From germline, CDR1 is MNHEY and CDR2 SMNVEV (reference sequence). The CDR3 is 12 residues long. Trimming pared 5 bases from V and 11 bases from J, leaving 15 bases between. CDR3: CASSINRVPAFF. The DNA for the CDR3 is TGTGCCAGCAGTATCAACAGGGTACCGGCTTTCTTT.

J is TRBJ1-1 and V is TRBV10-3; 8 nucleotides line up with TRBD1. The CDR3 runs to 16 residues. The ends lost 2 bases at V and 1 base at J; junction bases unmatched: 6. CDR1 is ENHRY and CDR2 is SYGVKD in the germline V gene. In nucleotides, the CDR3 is TGTGCCATCAGTGAGCCTGGGACAGGAGGGAACACTGAAGCTTTCTTT. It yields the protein CAISEPGTGGNTEAFF.

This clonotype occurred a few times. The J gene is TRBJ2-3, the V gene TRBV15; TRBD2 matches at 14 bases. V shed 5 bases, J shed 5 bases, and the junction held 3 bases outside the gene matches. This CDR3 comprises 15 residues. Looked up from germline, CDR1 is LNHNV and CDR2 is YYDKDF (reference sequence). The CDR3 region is CATSPGTSGGDTQYF. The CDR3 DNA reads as TGTGCCACCAGCCCTGGGACTAGCGGGGGAGATACGCAGTATTTT.